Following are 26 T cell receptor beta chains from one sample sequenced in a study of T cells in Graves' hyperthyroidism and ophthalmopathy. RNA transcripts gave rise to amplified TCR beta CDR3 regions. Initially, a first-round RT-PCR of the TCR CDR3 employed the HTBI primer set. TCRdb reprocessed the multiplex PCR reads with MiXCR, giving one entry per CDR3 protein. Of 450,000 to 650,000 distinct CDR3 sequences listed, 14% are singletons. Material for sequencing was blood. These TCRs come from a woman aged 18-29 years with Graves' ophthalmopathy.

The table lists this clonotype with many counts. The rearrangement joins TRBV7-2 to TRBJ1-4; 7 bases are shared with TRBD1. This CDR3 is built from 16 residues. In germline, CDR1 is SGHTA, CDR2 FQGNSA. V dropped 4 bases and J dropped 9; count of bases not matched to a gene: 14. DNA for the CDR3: TGTGCCAGCAGCTATGGAGACCCGGGACAGAAGCAAAAACTGTTTTTT. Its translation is CASSYGDPGQKQKLFF.

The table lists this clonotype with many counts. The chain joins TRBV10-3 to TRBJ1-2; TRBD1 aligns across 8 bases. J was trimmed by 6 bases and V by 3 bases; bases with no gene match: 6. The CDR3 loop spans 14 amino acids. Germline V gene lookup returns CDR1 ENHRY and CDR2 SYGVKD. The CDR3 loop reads CAISELRGRNGYTF. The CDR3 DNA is TGTGCCATCAGTGAACTCAGGGGGCGGAATGGCTACACCTTC.

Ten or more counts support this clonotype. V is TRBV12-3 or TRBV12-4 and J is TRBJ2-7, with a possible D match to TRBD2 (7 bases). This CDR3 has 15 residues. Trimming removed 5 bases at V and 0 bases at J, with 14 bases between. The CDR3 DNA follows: TGTGCCAGCAGTGGCGGCGGGGGCCTCTCCTACGAGCAGTACTTC. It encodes CASSGGGGLSYEQYF.

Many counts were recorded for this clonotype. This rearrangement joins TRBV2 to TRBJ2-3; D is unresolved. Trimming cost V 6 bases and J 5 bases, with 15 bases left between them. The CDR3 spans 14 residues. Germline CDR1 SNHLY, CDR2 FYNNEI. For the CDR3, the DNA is TGTGCCAGCAGCGAGCGACTCCTACGAGATACGCAGTATTTT. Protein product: CASSERLLRDTQYF.

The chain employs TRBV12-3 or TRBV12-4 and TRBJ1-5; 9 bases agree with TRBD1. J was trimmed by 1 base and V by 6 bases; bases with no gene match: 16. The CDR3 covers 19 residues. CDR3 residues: CASSPGQGSGRGSNQPQHF. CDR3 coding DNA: TGTGCCAGCAGCCCAGGACAGGGGTCGGGTCGTGGGAGCAATCAGCCCCAGCATTTT.

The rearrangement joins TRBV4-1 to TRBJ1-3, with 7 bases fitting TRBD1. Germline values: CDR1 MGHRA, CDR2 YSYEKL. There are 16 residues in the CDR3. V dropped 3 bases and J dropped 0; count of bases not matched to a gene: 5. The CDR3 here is CASSQPGQSSGNTIYF. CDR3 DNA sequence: TGCGCCAGCAGCCAGCCGGGACAGAGCTCTGGAAACACCATATATTTT.

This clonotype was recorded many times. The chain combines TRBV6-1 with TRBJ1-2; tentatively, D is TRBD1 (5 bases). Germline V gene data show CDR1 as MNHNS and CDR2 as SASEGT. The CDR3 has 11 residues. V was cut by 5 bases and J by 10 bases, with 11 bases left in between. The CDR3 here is CASSPTGAYTF. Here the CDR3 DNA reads TGTGCCAGCAGTCCGACCGGGGCCTACACCTTC.

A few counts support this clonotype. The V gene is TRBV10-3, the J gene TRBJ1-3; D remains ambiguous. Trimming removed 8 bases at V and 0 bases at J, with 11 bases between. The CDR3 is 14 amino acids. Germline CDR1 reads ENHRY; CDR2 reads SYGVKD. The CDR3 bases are TGTGCCATCTCCACACCCCACTCTGGAAACACCATATATTTT. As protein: CAISTPHSGNTIYF.

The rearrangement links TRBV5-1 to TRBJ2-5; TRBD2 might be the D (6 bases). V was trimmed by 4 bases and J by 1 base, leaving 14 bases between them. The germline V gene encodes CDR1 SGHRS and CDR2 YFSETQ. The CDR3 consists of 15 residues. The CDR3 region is CASSPYGGAQETQYF. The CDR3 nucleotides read TGCGCCAGCAGCCCCTACGGGGGTGCCCAAGAGACCCAGTACTTC.

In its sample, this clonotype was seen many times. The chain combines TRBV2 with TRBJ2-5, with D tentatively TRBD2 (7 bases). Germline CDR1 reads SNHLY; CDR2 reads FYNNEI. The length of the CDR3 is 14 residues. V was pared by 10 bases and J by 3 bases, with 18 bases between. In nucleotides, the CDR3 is TGTGCCACTCCCCTGGGGGCGGGAGAAGAGACCCAGTACTTC. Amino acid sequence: CATPLGAGEETQYF.

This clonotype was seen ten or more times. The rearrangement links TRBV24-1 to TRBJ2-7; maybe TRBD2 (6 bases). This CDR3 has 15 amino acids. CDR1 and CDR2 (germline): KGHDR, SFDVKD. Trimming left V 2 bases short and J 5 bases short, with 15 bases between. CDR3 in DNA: TGTGCCACCAGTGATTCGAGGAGGGGTACCGACGAGCAGTACTTC. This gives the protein CATSDSRRGTDEQYF.

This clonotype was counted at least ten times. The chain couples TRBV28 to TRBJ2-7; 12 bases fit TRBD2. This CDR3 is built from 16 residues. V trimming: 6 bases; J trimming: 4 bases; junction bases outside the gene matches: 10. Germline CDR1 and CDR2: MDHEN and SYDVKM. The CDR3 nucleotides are TGTGCCAGCAGACAGGATTCTAGCGGGAGGGGATACGAGCAGTACTTC. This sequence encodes CASRQDSSGRGYEQYF.

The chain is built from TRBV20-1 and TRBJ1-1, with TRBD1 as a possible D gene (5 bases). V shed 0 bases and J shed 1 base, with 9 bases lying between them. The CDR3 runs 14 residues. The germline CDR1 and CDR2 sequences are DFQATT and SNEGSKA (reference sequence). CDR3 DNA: TGCAGTGCTAGAGACGGGACGGCGAACACTGAAGCTTTCTTT. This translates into CSARDGTANTEAFF.

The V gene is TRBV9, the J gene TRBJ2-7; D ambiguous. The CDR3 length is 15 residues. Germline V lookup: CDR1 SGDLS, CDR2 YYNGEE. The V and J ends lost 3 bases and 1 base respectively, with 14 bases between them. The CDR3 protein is CASSADLDESYEQYF. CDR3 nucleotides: TGTGCCAGCAGCGCGGATTTGGACGAATCCTACGAGCAGTACTTC.

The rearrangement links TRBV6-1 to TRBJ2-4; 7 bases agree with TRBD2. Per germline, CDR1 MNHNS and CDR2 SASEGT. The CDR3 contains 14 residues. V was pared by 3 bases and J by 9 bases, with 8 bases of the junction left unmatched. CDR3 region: CASSDQRLAGIQYF. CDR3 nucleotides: TGTGCCAGCAGTGACCAAAGACTAGCAGGCATTCAGTACTTC.

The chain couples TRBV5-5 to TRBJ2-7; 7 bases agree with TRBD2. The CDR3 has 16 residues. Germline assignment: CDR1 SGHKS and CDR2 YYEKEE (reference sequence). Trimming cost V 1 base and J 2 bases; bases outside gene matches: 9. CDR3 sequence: CASSLLAGGGTYEQYF. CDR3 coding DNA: TGTGCCAGCAGCTTGCTGGCCGGGGGAGGGACCTACGAGCAGTACTTC.

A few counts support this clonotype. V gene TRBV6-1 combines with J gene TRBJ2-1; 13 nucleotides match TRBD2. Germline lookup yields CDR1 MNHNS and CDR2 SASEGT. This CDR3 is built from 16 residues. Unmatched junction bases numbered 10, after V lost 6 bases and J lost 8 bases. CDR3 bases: TGTGCCAGCAGCCCCGGCGGACTAGCGGGAGTGTATGAGCAGTTCTTC. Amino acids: CASSPGGLAGVYEQFF.

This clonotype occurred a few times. Written as DNA, the CDR3 is TGCGCCAGCAGTGGCCGATTGGACAGATACTACAATGAGCAGTTCTTC. The encoded protein is CASSGRLDRYYNEQFF. This chain connects TRBV5-1 to TRBJ2-1; possible D gene TRBD1, 6 bases. The V gene's germline CDR1 is SGHRS and CDR2 YFSETQ. The V end was cut by 5 bases, the J end by 3 bases, with 18 bases between. This CDR3 spans 16 amino acids.

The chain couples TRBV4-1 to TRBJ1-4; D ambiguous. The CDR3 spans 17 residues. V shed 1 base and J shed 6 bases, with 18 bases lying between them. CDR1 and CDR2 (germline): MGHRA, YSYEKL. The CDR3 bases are TGCGCCAGCAGCCAAGTGGTCTCCGGGCCAAGGGATGAAAAACTGTTTTTT. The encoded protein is CASSQVVSGPRDEKLFF.

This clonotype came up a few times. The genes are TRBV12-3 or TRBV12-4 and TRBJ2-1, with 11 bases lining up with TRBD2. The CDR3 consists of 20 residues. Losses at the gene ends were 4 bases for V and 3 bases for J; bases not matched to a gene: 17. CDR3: CASSSPGDKISGRGYNEQFF. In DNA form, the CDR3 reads TGTGCCAGCAGTTCTCCCGGAGACAAGATTAGCGGGAGGGGCTACAATGAGCAGTTCTTC.

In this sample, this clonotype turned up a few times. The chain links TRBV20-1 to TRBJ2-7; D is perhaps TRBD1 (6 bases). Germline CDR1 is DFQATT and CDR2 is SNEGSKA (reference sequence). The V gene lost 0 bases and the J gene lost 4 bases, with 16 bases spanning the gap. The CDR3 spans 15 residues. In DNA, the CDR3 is TGCAGTGCTAGAGATCTCGGGACAAGTGGGTACGAGCAGTACTTC. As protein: CSARDLGTSGYEQYF.

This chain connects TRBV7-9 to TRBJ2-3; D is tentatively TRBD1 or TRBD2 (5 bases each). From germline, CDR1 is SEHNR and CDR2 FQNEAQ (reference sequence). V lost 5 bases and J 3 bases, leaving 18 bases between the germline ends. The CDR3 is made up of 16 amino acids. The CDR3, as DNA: TGTGCCAGCAGCAGCTTACCGAGGGGAACGACAGATACGCAGTATTTT. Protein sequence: CASSSLPRGTTDTQYF.

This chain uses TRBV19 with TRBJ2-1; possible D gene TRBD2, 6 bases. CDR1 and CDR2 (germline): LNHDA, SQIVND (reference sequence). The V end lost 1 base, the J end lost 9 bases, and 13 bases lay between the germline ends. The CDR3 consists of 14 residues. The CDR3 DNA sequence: TGTGCCAGTAGTATAGGGCCAGGGACTCTTGAGCAGTTCTTC. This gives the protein CASSIGPGTLEQFF.

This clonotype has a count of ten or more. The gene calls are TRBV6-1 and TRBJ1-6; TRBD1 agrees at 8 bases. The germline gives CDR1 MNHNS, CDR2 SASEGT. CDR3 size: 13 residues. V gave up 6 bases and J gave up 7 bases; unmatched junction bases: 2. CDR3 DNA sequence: TGTGCCAGCAGGGGACAGGAAAATTCACCCCTCCACTTT. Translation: CASRGQENSPLHF.

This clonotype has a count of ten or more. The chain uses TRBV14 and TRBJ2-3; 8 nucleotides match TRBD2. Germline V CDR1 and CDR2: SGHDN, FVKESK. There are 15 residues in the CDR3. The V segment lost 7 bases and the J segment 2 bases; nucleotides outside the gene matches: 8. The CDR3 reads CASNPGLGLTDTQYF. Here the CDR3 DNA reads TGTGCCAGCAACCCGGGACTAGGGCTCACAGATACGCAGTATTTT.

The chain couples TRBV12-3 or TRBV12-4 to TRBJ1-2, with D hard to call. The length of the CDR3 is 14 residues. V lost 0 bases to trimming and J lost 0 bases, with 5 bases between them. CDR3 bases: TGTGCCAGCAGTTTAGCGCCGACTAACTATGGCTACACCTTC. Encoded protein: CASSLAPTNYGYTF.